Listed here is a single T cell receptor (beta chain). Its specificity is not known. Because the CDR3 is missing its conserved closing phenylalanine or tryptophan, this is likely a read error. These data belong to a study of blood T cells in healthy people across ages. Study observations and caveats: Unknown CMV status may confound age-related changes in expanded clones. Strong correlation linked observed beta diversity and percent naive T cells.

This CDR3 region has 16 residues. Trimming took 6 bases from V and 4 from J; bases not matched to a gene: 12. The germline gives CDR1 MNHEY, CDR2 SVGEGT. The use of a sample-barcoded 5' primer and a J-beta primer mix characterized a second PCR of about 6 to 12 cycles. MiXCR was run by TCRdb on the 5' RACE reads, yielding one entry per CDR3 protein. The table has roughly 500,000 distinct CDR3 sequences, 27% seen once; the top ten hold under 20%. Researchers collected approximately 9.9 milliliters of peripheral blood from every single donor. They isolated at least 6 million PBMCs from each sample. The material sequenced was blood. V usage is TRBV6-2 or TRBV6-3 and J usage is TRBJ1-2, with 9 nucleotides matching TRBD1. This TCR was recovered from a woman between 65 and 79 years old in good health. In DNA form, the CDR3 reads TGTGCCAGCAGCCCTGCCGGGACAGGGAACCTCTATGGCTACACCCTC. It encodes CASSPAGTGNLYGYTL.